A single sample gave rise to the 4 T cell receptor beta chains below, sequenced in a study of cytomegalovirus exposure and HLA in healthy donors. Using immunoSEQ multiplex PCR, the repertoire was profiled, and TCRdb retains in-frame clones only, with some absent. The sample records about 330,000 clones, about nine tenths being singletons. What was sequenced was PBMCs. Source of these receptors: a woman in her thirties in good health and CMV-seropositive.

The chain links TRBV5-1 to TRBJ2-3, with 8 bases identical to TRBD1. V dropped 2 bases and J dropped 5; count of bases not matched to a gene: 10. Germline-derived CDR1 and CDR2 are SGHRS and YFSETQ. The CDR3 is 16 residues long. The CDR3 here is CASSFRAQGAGDTQYF. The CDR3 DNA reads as TGCGCCAGCAGCTTCCGGGCGCAGGGGGCGGGAGATACGCAGTATTTT.

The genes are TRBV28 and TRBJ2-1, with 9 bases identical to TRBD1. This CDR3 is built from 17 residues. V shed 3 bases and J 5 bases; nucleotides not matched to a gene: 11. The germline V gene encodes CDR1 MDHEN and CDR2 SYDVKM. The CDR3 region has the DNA TGTGCCAGCAGTTTCAGTGGGGGGACAGGGCGGCACAATGAGCAGTTCTTC. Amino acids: CASSFSGGTGRHNEQFF.

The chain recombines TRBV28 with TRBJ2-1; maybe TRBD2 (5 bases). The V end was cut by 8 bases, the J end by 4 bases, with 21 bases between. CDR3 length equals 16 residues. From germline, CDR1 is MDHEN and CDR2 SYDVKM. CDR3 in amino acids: CASASPWGSVYNEQFF. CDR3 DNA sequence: TGTGCCAGCGCGTCCCCATGGGGTAGCGTGTACAATGAGCAGTTCTTC.

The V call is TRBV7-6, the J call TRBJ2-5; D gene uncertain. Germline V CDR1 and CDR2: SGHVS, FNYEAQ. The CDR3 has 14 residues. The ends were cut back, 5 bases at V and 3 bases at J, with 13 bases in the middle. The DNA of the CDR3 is TGTGCCAGCAGCGCCCGTAGGTCGGAAGAGACCCAGTACTTC. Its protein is CASSARRSEETQYF.